This TCR beta chain appears in the sequencing data of a study of T cells after yellow fever vaccination. Across the study: Fractions of low cell number were prepared using SMART-Seq v4 Ultra Low Input.

The CDR3 contains 15 residues. The ends lost 4 bases at V and 4 bases at J; junction bases unmatched: 5. From germline, CDR1 is DFQATT and CDR2 SNEGSKA (reference sequence). Study findings and constraints: From the bulk population, abundant clonotypes could contaminate and appear within FACS-sorted repertoires.

5'RACE template switching added a universal primer site and UMIs to TCR cDNA. TCRdb reprocessed the 5' RACE reads with MiXCR, giving one entry per CDR3 protein. The sample includes roughly 120,000 distinct CDR3 sequences, under 8.5% seen only once; the top ten take 2.5%. The table lists this clonotype with many counts. The antigen is not known. The source was CD4+ T cells sorted from PBMCs, collected around 10 days after the first yellow fever vaccination. The rearrangement links TRBV20-1 to TRBJ2-1; 12 bases map to TRBD2. This clonotype originated in a man aged 18 to 30 who received the YFV17D yellow fever vaccine. The CDR3 loop reads CSAIDLAGGYNEQFF. CDR3 nucleotide sequence: TGCAGTGCTATCGATCTAGCGGGGGGGTACAATGAGCAGTTCTTC.